The TCR beta chain under discussion was sequenced for a study of blood T cell repertoires in COVID-19. Study information: From T cells, B-cell-depleted T cells, or PBMCs came the material, which was cDNA or gDNA.

Generated by immunoSEQ multiplex PCR, the TCRdb table keeps only in-frame clones and is missing some. The sample yields 450,000 or so clones, 70% to 90% seen once. The CDR3 runs 14 residues. V was clipped by 8 bases and J by 2 bases; unmatched bases: 9. CDR1 LNHDA and CDR2 SQIVND come from the germline V gene (reference sequence). Material: peripheral blood. This chain uses TRBV19 with TRBJ2-7; 7 positions match TRBD1. The sequence was collected from a woman aged 35 to 49 with COVID-19, enrolled during active disease. This chain's CDR3 is CASGRQGTTYEQYF. The CDR3 DNA reads as TGTGCCAGTGGGAGACAGGGAACAACCTACGAGCAGTACTTC. The full variable domain, in which reference TRBV19 and TRBJ2-7 provide the parts outside the CDR3, is DGGITQSPKYLFRKEGQNVTLSCEQNLNHDAMYWYRQDPGQGLRLIYYSQIVNDFQKGDIAEGYSVSREKKESFPLTVTSAQKNPTAFYLCASGRQGTTYEQYFGPGTRLTVT.